The rows below give T cell receptor beta chains drawn from one sample of a study of blood T cells in healthy people across ages. Using its own MiXCR run on the 5' RACE reads, TCRdb lists one record per CDR3 protein. The repertoire holds some 860,000 distinct CDR3 sequences, with around three fifths as singletons. Sequenced material: blood. The receptors here all came from a man between 40 and 49 years old in good health. Each CDR3 is given with its conserved first and last residue. D genes are given only for firm matches. Size values are once, few and many counts, or a class for expanded clones, and some rows have none.

v_gene: TRBV2; d_gene: NA; abundance: few; j_gene: TRBJ2-3; CDR3nt: TGTGCCAGCAGTGTTGGTAGATTGTTAAGTGGAGATACGCAGTATTTT; CDR3aa: CASSVGRLLSGDTQYF
v_gene: TRBV7-3; d_gene: NA; abundance: NA; j_gene: TRBJ2-7; CDR3nt: TGTGCCAGCAGCGCCGGGACGACCGAGCAGTACTTC; CDR3aa: CASSAGTTEQYF
v_gene: TRBV6-1; d_gene: NA; abundance: NA; j_gene: TRBJ1-5; CDR3nt: TGTGCCAGCAGTGAAAGTGCAGGGCTCCATCAGCCCCAGCATTTT; CDR3aa: CASSESAGLHQPQHF
v_gene: TRBV9; d_gene: TRBD1; abundance: NA; j_gene: TRBJ1-2; CDR3nt: TGTGCCAGCAGTGAGGGGACAGAGCATCTAAAGGGCTACACCTTC; CDR3aa: CASSEGTEHLKGYTF
v_gene: TRBV5-1; d_gene: NA; abundance: few; j_gene: TRBJ2-1; CDR3nt: TGCGCCAGCAGCTTGGAGGGTCTACTAGATGAGCAGTTCTTC; CDR3aa: CASSLEGLLDEQFF
v_gene: TRBV9; d_gene: TRBD1; abundance: few; j_gene: TRBJ2-7; CDR3nt: TGTGCCAGCAGTTACCGGGACAGAGCCTACGAGCAGTACTTC; CDR3aa: CASSYRDRAYEQYF
v_gene: TRBV5-6; d_gene: NA; abundance: NA; j_gene: TRBJ1-1; CDR3nt: TGTGCCAGCAAAACAGTGGAGAACACTGAAGCTTTCTTT; CDR3aa: CASKTVENTEAFF
v_gene: TRBV16; d_gene: TRBD1; abundance: NA; j_gene: TRBJ2-7; CDR3nt: TGTGCCAGCAGCCAGACAGGGCCGACCTACGAGCAGTACTTC; CDR3aa: CASSQTGPTYEQYF
v_gene: TRBV10-3; d_gene: TRBD2; abundance: many; j_gene: TRBJ2-4; CDR3nt: TGTGCCATCAGTGACCCGACTAGCGGGAGTAGGGACATTCAGTACTTC; CDR3aa: CAISDPTSGSRDIQYF
v_gene: TRBV5-1; d_gene: TRBD2; abundance: NA; j_gene: TRBJ2-1; CDR3nt: TGCGCCAGCAGCTCAAGGGGTGGGCGGGAGTCGGATAGTGAGCAGTTCTTC; CDR3aa: CASSSRGGRESDSEQFF
v_gene: TRBV29-1; d_gene: NA; abundance: NA; j_gene: TRBJ2-1; CDR3nt: TGCAGCGTCGCTGGGGGAGCGGTTTACAATGAGCAGTTCTTC; CDR3aa: CSVAGGAVYNEQFF
v_gene: TRBV4-2; d_gene: TRBD1; abundance: NA; j_gene: TRBJ1-5; CDR3nt: TGTGCCAGCAGCCAAGATAGGGGACAGGCTACTAGCAATCAGCCCCAGCATTTT; CDR3aa: CASSQDRGQATSNQPQHF
v_gene: TRBV7-2; d_gene: NA; abundance: NA; j_gene: TRBJ1-2; CDR3nt: TGTGCCAGCAGAGCTTATGGGGTTATGAAGGGCTACACCTTC; CDR3aa: CASRAYGVMKGYTF
v_gene: TRBV27; d_gene: NA; abundance: NA; j_gene: TRBJ2-7; CDR3nt: TGTGCCAGCAGTTTAGGGGAGAACCGTTACGAGCAGTACTTC; CDR3aa: CASSLGENRYEQYF
v_gene: TRBV13; d_gene: NA; abundance: NA; j_gene: TRBJ1-3; CDR3nt: TGTGCCAGCAGGGACAGAGGCCCTGGAAACACCATATATTTT; CDR3aa: CASRDRGPGNTIYF
v_gene: TRBV18; d_gene: NA; abundance: NA; j_gene: TRBJ1-1; CDR3nt: TGTGCCGGCGCATGGGGCGTCGACACTGAAGCTTTCTTT; CDR3aa: CAGAWGVDTEAFF
v_gene: TRBV4-2; d_gene: NA; abundance: NA; j_gene: TRBJ2-2; CDR3nt: TGTGCCAGCAGCCCAGAGGGGCCGAACACCGGGGAGCTGTTTTTT; CDR3aa: CASSPEGPNTGELFF
v_gene: TRBV20-1; d_gene: NA; abundance: NA; j_gene: TRBJ2-3; CDR3nt: TGCAGTGCTAGAGTTGTCAGAAGCACAGATACGCAGTATTTT; CDR3aa: CSARVVRSTDTQYF
v_gene: TRBV30; d_gene: NA; abundance: few; j_gene: TRBJ2-2; CDR3nt: TGTGCCTGGAATACCGCTAACACCGGGGAGCTGTTTTTT; CDR3aa: CAWNTANTGELFF
v_gene: TRBV25-1; d_gene: TRBD1; abundance: NA; j_gene: TRBJ2-1; CDR3nt: TGTGCCAGCAGTGCAAGCACCGGGACAGGGTTCAATGAGCAGTTCTTC; CDR3aa: CASSASTGTGFNEQFF
v_gene: TRBV9; d_gene: NA; abundance: NA; j_gene: TRBJ2-1; CDR3nt: TGTGCCATCAGCGTAGGGGACACCTCCAATGAGCAGTTCTTC; CDR3aa: CAISVGDTSNEQFF
v_gene: TRBV7-9; d_gene: TRBD2; abundance: NA; j_gene: TRBJ2-7; CDR3nt: TGTGCCAGCAGCTTAGTCGGGAGGTCAGTCAGGGCCAACTCCTACGAGCAGTACTTC; CDR3aa: CASSLVGRSVRANSYEQYF
v_gene: TRBV5-6; d_gene: TRBD1; abundance: few; j_gene: TRBJ2-4; CDR3nt: TGTGCCAGCAGATGGGACAGAGAAAACATTCAGTACTTC; CDR3aa: CASRWDRENIQYF
v_gene: TRBV7-3; d_gene: NA; abundance: NA; j_gene: TRBJ2-4; CDR3nt: TGTGCCAGCAGCCTATACAAGACAAGTCGGAACATTCAGTACTTC; CDR3aa: CASSLYKTSRNIQYF
v_gene: TRBV7-8; d_gene: NA; abundance: once; j_gene: TRBJ2-7; CDR3nt: TGTGCCAGCAGCCCCAGGGGGGGGTTCAACAATGAGCAGTACTTC; CDR3aa: CASSPRGGFNNEQYF
v_gene: TRBV27; d_gene: NA; abundance: once; j_gene: TRBJ1-2; CDR3nt: NA; CDR3aa: CASSFGPGGSLGGYTF
v_gene: TRBV2; d_gene: NA; abundance: NA; j_gene: TRBJ1-1; CDR3nt: TGTGCCACACACCTACAAGTTCCCAACACTGAAGCTTTCTTT; CDR3aa: CATHLQVPNTEAFF
v_gene: TRBV5-1; d_gene: NA; abundance: NA; j_gene: TRBJ1-1; CDR3nt: TGCGCCAGCAGCTTACAGGGCGGTTCGAACACTGAAGCTTTCTTT; CDR3aa: CASSLQGGSNTEAFF
v_gene: TRBV27; d_gene: NA; abundance: NA; j_gene: TRBJ1-6; CDR3nt: TGTGCCAACGAAGGGTTCTGGGTTAATTCACCCCTCCACTTT; CDR3aa: CANEGFWVNSPLHF
v_gene: TRBV7-2; d_gene: NA; abundance: few; j_gene: TRBJ2-5; CDR3nt: TGTGCCAGCAGCTTATTGGTGGCCGCCCAAGAGACCCAGTACTTC; CDR3aa: CASSLLVAAQETQYF
v_gene: TRBV19; d_gene: TRBD2; abundance: NA; j_gene: TRBJ2-1; CDR3nt: TGTGCCAGTAACGGGGGGATGGGGGTCAATGAGCAGTTCTTC; CDR3aa: CASNGGMGVNEQFF
v_gene: TRBV7-2; d_gene: NA; abundance: NA; j_gene: TRBJ2-3; CDR3nt: TGTGCCAGCAGCTTAGAATGGTACAGGGCCCGCACAGATACGCAGTATTTT; CDR3aa: CASSLEWYRARTDTQYF
v_gene: TRBV9; d_gene: TRBD1; abundance: few; j_gene: TRBJ2-7; CDR3nt: TGTGCCAGCAGCGTTGAACCGGGACAGTCCTACGAGCAGTACTTC; CDR3aa: CASSVEPGQSYEQYF